The source of this T cell receptor beta chain is a study of CD8 T cells in Susac syndrome. For the study at large: The Susac syndrome patients were therapy-naive, on corticosteroids, or on intravenous immunoglobulin alone at blood draw.

This CDR3 is 12 amino acids long. CDR1 SQVTM and CDR2 ANQGSEA come from the germline V gene. The V and J ends lost 3 bases and 5 bases respectively, with 8 bases between them. Random hexamers were used to reverse transcribe the RNA input (0.5 to 1 ug). TCRdb re-called the immunoSEQ multiplex PCR reads with MiXCR, one entry per CDR3 protein. The data contain some 200,000 distinct CDR3 sequences, about 95% of them singletons. This receptor was taken from a human donor with Susac syndrome. The specimen sequenced was CD8+ T cells from PBMCs. This chain uses TRBV29-1 with TRBJ2-1; D is ambiguous. The CDR3 is CSVDWGNNEQFF. CDR3 nucleotides: TGCAGCGTTGATTGGGGTAACAATGAGCAGTTCTTC.